This is a list of T cell receptor beta chains from one sample in a study of B cell selection in AIRE deficiency. The protocol was immunoSEQ multiplex PCR, while the TCRdb copy is restricted to in-frame clones and leaves out a portion. In the table there are about 21,000 clones, about 94% of which are singletons. Sequenced sample: Tregs sorted from PBMCs. The receptors derive from a human donor with AIRE deficiency. Each CDR3 is given with its conserved first and last residue. D genes are given only for firm matches. Expanded clones are given a class, and other clones once, few, many or no size at all.

v_gene	abundance	j_gene	d_gene	CDR3aa	CDR3nt
TRBV5-1	NA	TRBJ1-3	TRBD1	CASRIGTDSGNTIYF	TGCGCCAGCAGAATTGGGACAGACTCTGGAAACACCATATATTTT
TRBV23-1	NA	TRBJ2-1	TRBD2	CASSPPGLAGEGENEQFF	TGCGCCAGCAGTCCGCCGGGACTAGCGGGAGAAGGAGAGAATGAGCAGTTCTTC
TRBV7-6	NA	TRBJ2-5	NA	CASSSQETQYF	TGTGCCAGCAGCTCTCAAGAGACCCAGTACTTC
TRBV19	NA	TRBJ1-2	NA	CASSPVQGLRPYGYTF	TGTGCCAGTAGCCCCGTGCAAGGCCTCCGCCCCTATGGCTACACCTTC
TRBV28	NA	TRBJ2-7	NA	CASRATFRGEYEQYF	TGTGCCAGCAGAGCCACGTTCCGGGGCGAGTACGAGCAGTACTTC
TRBV2	NA	TRBJ2-2	NA	CASSQKGHARIGLFF	TGTGCCAGCAGTCAAAAGGGACATGCCCGGATTGGGCTGTTTTTT
TRBV27	once	TRBJ2-5	TRBD2	CASRFSASGTQETQYF	TGTGCCAGCAGGTTTAGTGCTAGCGGGACCCAAGAGACCCAGTACTTC
TRBV9	once	TRBJ1-1	NA	CASSGGTYDTEAFF	TGTGCCAGCAGCGGGGGGACGTATGACACTGAAGCTTTCTTT
TRBV2	NA	TRBJ2-3	NA	CASSSDLTDTQYF	TGTGCCAGCTCGTCGGACCTGACAGATACGCAGTATTTT
TRBV4-3	NA	TRBJ2-3	TRBD2	CASSQDSLGRATDTQYF	TGCGCCAGCAGCCAAGATTCGCTCGGGAGGGCCACGGATACGCAGTATTTT
TRBV19	NA	TRBJ2-4	TRBD1	CASIDRGVDKAKNIQYF	TGTGCCAGTATCGACAGGGGGGTGGATAAGGCCAAAAACATTCAGTACTTC